Sequencing of this T cell receptor beta chain was carried out in a study of blood T cell repertoires in COVID-19. Study overall: Sites across the United States, Italy and Spain contributed samples from acute and convalescent COVID-19. Sources were T cells, B-cell-depleted T cells, or PBMCs; the material itself was cDNA or gDNA.

Original processing methods: Amplification of reference gene primers was used by the study to estimate nucleated cell counts. TCRdb keeps only in-frame clones here, not all; method: immunoSEQ multiplex PCR. For V, J and clone size, that table is used; D and trimming come from the DNA. Among over 100,000 clones listed, roughly nine tenths were seen once. The CDR3 totals 13 residues. V lost 0 bases to trimming and J lost 9 bases; unmatched junction nucleotides: 3. Germline V gives CDR1 SGHRS, CDR2 YFSETQ. The sample consisted of peripheral blood. The TCR comes from a human donor in a cohort sampled during active COVID-19. The chain uses TRBV5-1 and TRBJ2-1; 7 bases agree with TRBD1. The CDR3 coding sequence is TGCGCCAGCAGCTTGGGGGACAGCCGTGAGCAGTTCTTC. Residues: CASSLGDSREQFF.